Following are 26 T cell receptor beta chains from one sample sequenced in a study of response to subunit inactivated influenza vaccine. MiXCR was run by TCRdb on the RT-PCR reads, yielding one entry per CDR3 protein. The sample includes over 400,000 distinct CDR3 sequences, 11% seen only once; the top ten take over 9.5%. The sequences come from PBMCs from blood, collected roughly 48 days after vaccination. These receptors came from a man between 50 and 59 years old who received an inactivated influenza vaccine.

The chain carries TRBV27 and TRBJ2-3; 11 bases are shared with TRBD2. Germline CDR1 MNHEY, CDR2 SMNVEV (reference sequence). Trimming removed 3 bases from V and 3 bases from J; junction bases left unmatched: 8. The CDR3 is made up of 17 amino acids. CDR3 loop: CASSFQRLAGITDTQYF. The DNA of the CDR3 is TGTGCCAGCAGTTTCCAAAGACTAGCGGGGATTACAGATACGCAGTATTTT.

The CDR3 DNA reads as TGTGCCAGCAGCGCGCCAAGGACGGGCTCACCCCTCCACTTT. This sequence encodes CASSAPRTGSPLHF. The chain carries TRBV7-9 and TRBJ1-6; no definite D call. V shed 5 bases and J shed 10 bases, with 15 bases lying between them. Germline-derived CDR1 and CDR2 are SEHNR and FQNEAQ (reference sequence). The CDR3 loop spans 14 amino acids.

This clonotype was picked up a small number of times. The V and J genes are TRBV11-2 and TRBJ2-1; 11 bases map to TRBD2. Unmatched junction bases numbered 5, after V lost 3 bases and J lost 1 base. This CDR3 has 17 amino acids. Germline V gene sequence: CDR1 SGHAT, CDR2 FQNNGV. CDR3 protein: CASSLASGRSSYNEQFF. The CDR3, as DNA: TGTGCCAGCAGCTTGGCTAGCGGGAGGTCGTCCTACAATGAGCAGTTCTTC.

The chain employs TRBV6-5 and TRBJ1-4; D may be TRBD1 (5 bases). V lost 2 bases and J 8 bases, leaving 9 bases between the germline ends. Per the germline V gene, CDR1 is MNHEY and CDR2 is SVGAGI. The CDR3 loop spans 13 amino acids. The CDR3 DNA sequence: TGTGCCAGCAGTTACGGGGGGGGAGAAAAACTGTTTTTT. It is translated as CASSYGGGEKLFF.

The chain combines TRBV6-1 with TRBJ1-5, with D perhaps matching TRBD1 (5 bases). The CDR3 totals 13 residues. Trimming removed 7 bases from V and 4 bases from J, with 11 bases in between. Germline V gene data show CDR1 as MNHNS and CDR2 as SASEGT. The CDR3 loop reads CASTTRENQPQHF. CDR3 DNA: TGTGCCAGCACTACCAGGGAGAATCAGCCCCAGCATTTT.

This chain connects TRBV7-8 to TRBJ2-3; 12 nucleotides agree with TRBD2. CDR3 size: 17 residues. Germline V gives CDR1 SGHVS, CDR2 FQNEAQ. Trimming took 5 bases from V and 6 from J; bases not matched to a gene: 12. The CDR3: CASSTRTSGVISDTQYF. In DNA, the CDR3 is TGTGCCAGCAGCACCCGGACTAGCGGGGTTATATCGGATACGCAGTATTTT.

Here the CDR3 DNA reads TGTGCCAGCAGCGTCGGGACAGGAGTTTACAATGAGCAGTTCTTC. This codes for CASSVGTGVYNEQFF. The chain joins TRBV7-9 to TRBJ2-1; 8 nucleotides agree with TRBD1. Germline lookup yields CDR1 SEHNR and CDR2 FQNEAQ (reference sequence). J lost 4 bases, V lost 5 bases, and 7 bases had no gene match. CDR3 length equals 15 residues.

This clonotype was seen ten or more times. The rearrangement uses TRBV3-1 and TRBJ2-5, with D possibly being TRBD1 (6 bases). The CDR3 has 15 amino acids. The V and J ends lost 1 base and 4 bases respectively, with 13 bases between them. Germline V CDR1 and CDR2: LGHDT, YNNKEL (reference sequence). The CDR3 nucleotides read TGTGCCAGCAGCCAAGCAACAGGGAGTCGAGAGACCCAGTACTTC. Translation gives CASSQATGSRETQYF.

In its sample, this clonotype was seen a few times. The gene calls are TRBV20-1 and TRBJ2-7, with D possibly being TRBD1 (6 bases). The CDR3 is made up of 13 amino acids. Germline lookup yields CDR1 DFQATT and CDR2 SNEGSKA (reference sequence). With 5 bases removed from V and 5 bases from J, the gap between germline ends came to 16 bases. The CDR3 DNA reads TGCAGTGCTCCCTCGCAGGGGAAGGACGAGCAGTACTTC. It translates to CSAPSQGKDEQYF.

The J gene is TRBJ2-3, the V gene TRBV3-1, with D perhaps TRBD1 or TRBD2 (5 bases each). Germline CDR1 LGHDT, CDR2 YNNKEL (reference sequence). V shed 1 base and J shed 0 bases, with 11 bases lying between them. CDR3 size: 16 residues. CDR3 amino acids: CASSQAGTVSTDTQYF. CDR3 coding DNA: TGTGCCAGCAGCCAAGCGGGGACGGTTAGCACAGATACGCAGTATTTT.

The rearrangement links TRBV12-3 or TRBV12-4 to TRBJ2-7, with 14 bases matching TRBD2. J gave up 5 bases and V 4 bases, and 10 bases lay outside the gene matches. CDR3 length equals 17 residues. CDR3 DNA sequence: TGTGCCAGCAGTTCCCCGGGACTAGCGGGGGCCCTCCACGAGCAGTACTTC. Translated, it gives CASSSPGLAGALHEQYF.

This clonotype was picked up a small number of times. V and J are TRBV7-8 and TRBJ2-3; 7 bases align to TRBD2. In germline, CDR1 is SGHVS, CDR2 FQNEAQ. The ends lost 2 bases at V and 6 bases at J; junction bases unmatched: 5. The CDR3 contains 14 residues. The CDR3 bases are TGTGCCAGCAGCTTAACCATCGGGGGGGATACGCAGTATTTT. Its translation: CASSLTIGGDTQYF.

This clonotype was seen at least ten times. Here the CDR3 DNA reads TGCAGTGCTGGAGGGGCCCTTGGTCAGCCCCAGCATTTT. Amino acids: CSAGGALGQPQHF. This chain links TRBV20-1 with TRBJ1-5, with a possible D match to TRBD1 (5 bases). The CDR3 length is 13 residues. CDR1 and CDR2 from the germline V gene are DFQATT and SNEGSKA (reference sequence). Trimming stripped 5 bases from V and 6 bases from J, with 14 bases between.

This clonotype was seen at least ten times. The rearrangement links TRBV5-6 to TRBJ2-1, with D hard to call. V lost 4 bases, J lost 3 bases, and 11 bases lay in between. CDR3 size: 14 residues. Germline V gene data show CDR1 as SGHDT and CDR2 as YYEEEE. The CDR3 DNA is TGTGCCAGCAGCCCCCCCCTTTACTACAATGAGCAGTTCTTC. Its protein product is CASSPPLYYNEQFF.

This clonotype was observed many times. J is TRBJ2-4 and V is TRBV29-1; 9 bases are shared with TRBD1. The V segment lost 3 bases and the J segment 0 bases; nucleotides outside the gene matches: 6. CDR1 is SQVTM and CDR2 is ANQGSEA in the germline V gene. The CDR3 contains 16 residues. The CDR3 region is CSVEGTGFLAKNIQYF. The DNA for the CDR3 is TGCAGCGTTGAGGGGACAGGGTTCCTAGCCAAAAACATTCAGTACTTC. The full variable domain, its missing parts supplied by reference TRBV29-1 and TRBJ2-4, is SAVISQKPSRDICQRGTSLTIQCQVDSQVTMMFWYRQQPGQSLTLIATANQGSEATYESGFVIDKFPISRPNLTFSTLTVSNMSPEDSSIYLCSVEGTGFLAKNIQYFGAGTRLSVL.

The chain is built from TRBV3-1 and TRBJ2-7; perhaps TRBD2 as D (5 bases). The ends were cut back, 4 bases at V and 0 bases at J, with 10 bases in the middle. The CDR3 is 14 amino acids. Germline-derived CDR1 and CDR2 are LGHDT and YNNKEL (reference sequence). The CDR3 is CASSREGSSYEQYF. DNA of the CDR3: TGTGCCAGCAGCCGTGAGGGATCCTCCTACGAGCAGTACTTC.

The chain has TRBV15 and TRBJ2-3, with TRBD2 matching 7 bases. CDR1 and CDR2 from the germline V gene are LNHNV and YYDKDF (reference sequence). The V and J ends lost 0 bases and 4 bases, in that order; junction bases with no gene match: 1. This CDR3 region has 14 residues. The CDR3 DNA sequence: TGTGCCACCAGCAGAGAACGGGGGGCAGATACGCAGTATTTT. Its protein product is CATSRERGADTQYF.

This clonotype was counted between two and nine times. CDR3 region: CATSDGRDRTYEQYF. CDR3 DNA: TGTGCCACCAGTGATGGCCGGGACAGGACCTACGAGCAGTACTTC. The chain couples TRBV24-1 to TRBJ2-7; 8 positions match TRBD1. CDR3 length equals 15 residues. The V and J ends lost 3 bases and 2 bases, in that order; junction bases with no gene match: 5. The germline V gene encodes CDR1 KGHDR and CDR2 SFDVKD.

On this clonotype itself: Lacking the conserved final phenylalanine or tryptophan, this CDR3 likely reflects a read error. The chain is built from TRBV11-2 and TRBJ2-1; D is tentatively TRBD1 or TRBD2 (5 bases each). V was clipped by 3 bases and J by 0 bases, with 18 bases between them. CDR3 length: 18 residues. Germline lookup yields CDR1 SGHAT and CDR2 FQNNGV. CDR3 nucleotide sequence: TGTGCCAGCAGCTTCCTCCGGTGGGACGGCAACTCCTACAATGAGCAGTTCTTA. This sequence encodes CASSFLRWDGNSYNEQFL.

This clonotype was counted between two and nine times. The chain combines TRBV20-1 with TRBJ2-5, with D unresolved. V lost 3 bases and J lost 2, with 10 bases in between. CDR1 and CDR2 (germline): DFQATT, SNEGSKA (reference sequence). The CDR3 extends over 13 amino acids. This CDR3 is CSASGRQQETQYF. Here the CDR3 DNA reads TGCAGTGCTAGTGGCCGACAACAAGAGACCCAGTACTTC.

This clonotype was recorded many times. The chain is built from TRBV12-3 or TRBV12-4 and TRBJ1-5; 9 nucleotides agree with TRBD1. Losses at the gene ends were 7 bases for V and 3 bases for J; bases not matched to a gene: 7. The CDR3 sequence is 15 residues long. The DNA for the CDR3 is TGTGCCAGCAAATCCGGGACAGGGAACAATCAGCCCCAGCATTTT. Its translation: CASKSGTGNNQPQHF.

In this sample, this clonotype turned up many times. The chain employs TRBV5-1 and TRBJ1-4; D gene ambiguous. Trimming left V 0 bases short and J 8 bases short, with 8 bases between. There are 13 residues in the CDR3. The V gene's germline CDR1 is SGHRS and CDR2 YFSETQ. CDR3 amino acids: CASSLGAGEKLFF. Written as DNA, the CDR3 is TGCGCCAGCAGCTTGGGGGCCGGAGAAAAACTGTTTTTT. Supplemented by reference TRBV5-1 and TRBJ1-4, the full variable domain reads KAGVTQTPRYLIKTRGQQVTLSCSPISGHRSVSWYQQTPGQGLQFLFEYFSETQRNKGNFPGRFSGRQFSNSRSEMNVSTLELGDSALYLCASSLGAGEKLFFGSGTQLSVL.

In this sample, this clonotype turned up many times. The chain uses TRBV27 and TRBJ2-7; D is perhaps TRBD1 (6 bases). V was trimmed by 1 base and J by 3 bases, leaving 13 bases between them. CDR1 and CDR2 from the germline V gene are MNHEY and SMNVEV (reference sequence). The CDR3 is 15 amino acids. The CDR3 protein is CASSLFPGQSYEQYF. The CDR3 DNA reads TGTGCCAGCAGTTTATTCCCGGGACAAAGCTACGAGCAGTACTTC.

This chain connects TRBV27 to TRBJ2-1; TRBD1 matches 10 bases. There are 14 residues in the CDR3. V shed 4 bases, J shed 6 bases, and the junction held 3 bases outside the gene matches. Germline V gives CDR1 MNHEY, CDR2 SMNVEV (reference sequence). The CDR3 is CASSSDRGANEQFF. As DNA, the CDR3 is TGTGCCAGCAGTTCGGACAGGGGGGCCAATGAGCAGTTCTTC.

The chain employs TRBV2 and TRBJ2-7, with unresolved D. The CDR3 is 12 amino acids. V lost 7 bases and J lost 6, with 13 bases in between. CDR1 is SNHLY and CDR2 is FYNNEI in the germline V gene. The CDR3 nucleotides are TGTGCCAGCAACGCCCGACACAGCGAGCAGTACTTC. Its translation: CASNARHSEQYF.

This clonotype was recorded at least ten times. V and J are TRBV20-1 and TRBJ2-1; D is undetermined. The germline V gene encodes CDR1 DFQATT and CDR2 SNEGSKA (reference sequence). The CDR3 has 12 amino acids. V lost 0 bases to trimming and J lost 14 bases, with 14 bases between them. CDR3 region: CSARDMGLLEFF. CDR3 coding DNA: TGCAGTGCTAGAGATATGGGATTATTGGAGTTCTTC.